This T cell receptor (beta chain) came from a study of CD8+CD57+ T cells in acquired aplastic anemia. In the study overall: When averaged, DNA from sorted CD4+ and CD8+ cells came to 3.2 ug. Broader study findings: Significant differences in CD8+ Simpson's diversity were not observed between patients and controls.

This clonotype came up a few times. Its antigen is not identified. An expansion of CD8+CD57+ cells by flow cytometry had been shown in patients chosen for sequencing. The cohort consisted entirely of patients having severe acquired aplastic anemia. No therapy had been given to the patients at the time of blood sampling. V was clipped by 7 bases and J by 1 base; unmatched bases: 8. This CDR3 comprises 15 residues. Per germline, CDR1 SGHAT and CDR2 FQNNGV. Genomic DNA constituted the template upon which TCR beta VDJ and CDR3 profiling was performed. One entry per CDR3 protein, called by TCRdb with MiXCR from the reads. Of about 160,000 distinct CDR3 sequences listed, 65% to 75% are singletons.

The sample was sorted CD4+, CD8+, or CD8+CD57+ T cells (not recorded which) from PBMCs. The rearrangement joins TRBV11-2 to TRBJ2-5; TRBD1 matches at 8 bases. The sequence was collected from a human donor with aplastic anemia. The CDR3 sequence: CASITITGGQETQYF. The DNA of the CDR3 is TGTGCCAGCATCACTATAACAGGGGGCCAAGAGACCCAGTACTTC.